The clone carrying this T cell receptor (beta chain) has ten or more counts. CDR1 and CDR2 (germline): LGHNA, YSLEER. The germline V and J ends were trimmed by 1 base and 2 bases, with 12 bases remaining between them. CDR3 length: 15 amino acids. This specimen comes from a study of early T cells in non-severe SARS-CoV-2 infection. Molecules of cDNA were individually given unique molecular identifiers that were attached to them. In TCRdb, the 5' RACE reads were re-called with MiXCR into one record per CDR3 protein. This table has around 56,000 distinct CDR3 sequences, about 12% appearing once. Sequenced material: whole blood, taken at baseline. The TCR comes from an adult who was a healthcare worker with PCR-confirmed SARS-CoV-2 infection or an uninfected control (not recorded which). The chain employs TRBV4-3 and TRBJ2-7; D ambiguous. This CDR3 reads CASSQGSTGAYEQYF. The CDR3 nucleotides read TGCGCCAGCAGCCAAGGGTCAACGGGCGCCTACGAGCAGTACTTC.